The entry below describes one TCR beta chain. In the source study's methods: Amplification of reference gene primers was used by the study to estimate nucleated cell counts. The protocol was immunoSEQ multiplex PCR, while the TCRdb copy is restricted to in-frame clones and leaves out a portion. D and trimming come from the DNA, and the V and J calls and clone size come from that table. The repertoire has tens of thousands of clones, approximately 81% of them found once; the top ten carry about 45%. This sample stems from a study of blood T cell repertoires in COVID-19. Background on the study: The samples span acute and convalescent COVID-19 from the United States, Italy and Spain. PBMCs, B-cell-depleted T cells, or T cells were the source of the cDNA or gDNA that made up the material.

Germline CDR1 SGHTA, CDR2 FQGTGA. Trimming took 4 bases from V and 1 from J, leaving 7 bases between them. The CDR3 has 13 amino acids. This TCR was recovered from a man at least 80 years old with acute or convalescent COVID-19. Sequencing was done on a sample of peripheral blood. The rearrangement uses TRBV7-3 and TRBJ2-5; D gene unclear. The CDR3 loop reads CASSSGVQETQYF. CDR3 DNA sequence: TGTGCCAGCAGCTCCGGAGTCCAAGAGACCCAGTACTTC.